This T cell receptor beta chain was captured by sequencing in a study of blood T cells in healthy people across ages. With a J-beta primer mix and a sample-barcoded 5' primer, a second PCR ran about 7 to 12 cycles. Via MiXCR, TCRdb re-called the 5' RACE reads, giving one row per CDR3 protein. The sample has just over 1 million distinct CDR3 sequences; around 43% are singletons. Trimming took off 2 bases at V and 4 bases at J, with 20 bases between the two ends. This CDR3 comprises 17 residues. The germline V gene encodes CDR1 SEHNR and CDR2 FQNEAQ (reference sequence). Sequencing was carried out using blood. The sequence came from a woman in her sixties or seventies in good health. The chain has TRBV7-9 and TRBJ2-5; the D gene is possibly TRBD2 (6 bases). The CDR3 DNA follows: TGTGCCAGCAGCTTACGTGCGGCGGCCGGGGGTAGAGAGACCCAGTACTTC. Protein: CASSLRAAAGGRETQYF.